One sample yielded the 8 T cell receptor beta chains listed below, sequenced in a study of blood T cells in healthy people across ages. Using a J-beta primer mix together with a sample-barcoded 5' primer, a second PCR was run for about 6 to 12 cycles. Each CDR3 protein is one row after TCRdb ran MiXCR on the 5' RACE reads. Of some 790,000 distinct CDR3 sequences listed, 25% to 30% were seen once; the top ten hold roughly 17%. The sequenced material came from blood. The origin of the receptors is an elderly woman in good health.

The sample holds a few counts of this clonotype. A read error is possible here, since a much larger clone lies one base away. The genes are TRBV9 and TRBJ2-1; TRBD2 matches 9 bases. The J segment lost 5 bases and the V segment lost 0 bases, leaving 3 bases of the junction unmatched. The germline gives CDR1 SGDLS, CDR2 YYNGEE. This CDR3 has 15 amino acids. As DNA, the CDR3 is TGTGCCAGCAGCGTAGGGGCGGGGGGGGACAATGAGCAGTTCTTC. It yields the protein CASSVGAGGDNEQFF.

This clonotype was found a few times. Here the CDR3 reads CASSTTGAASYGYTF. CDR3 bases: TGTGCCAGCAGTACGACAGGGGCGGCCAGCTATGGCTACACCTTC. This chain uses TRBV28 with TRBJ1-2, with 8 positions matching TRBD1. Looked up from germline, CDR1 is MDHEN and CDR2 is SYDVKM. V shed 5 bases and J 4 bases; nucleotides not matched to a gene: 9. The CDR3 has 15 residues.

This clonotype was seen ten or more times. The chain is built from TRBV7-2 and TRBJ2-5; 8 nucleotides line up with TRBD2. With 5 bases clipped from V and 4 bases from J, the junction kept 6 bases outside the gene matches. Per germline, CDR1 SGHTA and CDR2 FQGNSA. This CDR3 is 14 amino acids long. The DNA of the CDR3 is TGTGCCAGCAGCGCCGGGGGGGCCGGAGAGACCCAGTACTTC. As protein: CASSAGGAGETQYF.

About this clonotype itself: A read error may produce the germline difference seen at one junction end. The chain joins TRBV6-1 to TRBJ1-3, with 7 bases lining up with TRBD1. The germline V gene has CDR1 MNHNS and CDR2 SASEGT. The CDR3 length is 18 residues. The CDR3 region is CAGSPSQDRINSGNTIYF. The CDR3 bases are TGTGCCGGCAGCCCCAGCCAGGACAGGATTAACTCTGGAAACACCATATATTTT.

This clonotype was counted ten times or more. The chain combines TRBV7-2 with TRBJ1-1; perhaps TRBD1 as D (6 bases). CDR1 and CDR2 from the germline V gene are SGHTA and FQGNSA. This CDR3 has 15 residues. Between the trimmed V and J ends, which lost 5 bases and 0 bases, there was a span of 13 bases. The CDR3 loop reads CASSAQGQMNTEAFF. The CDR3 nucleotides read TGTGCCAGCAGCGCGCAAGGACAGATGAACACTGAAGCTTTCTTT.

This clonotype was recorded a few times. This chain uses TRBV7-2 with TRBJ1-5; D unresolved. Trimming stripped 7 bases from V and 2 bases from J, with 12 bases between. Germline V gene lookup returns CDR1 SGHTA and CDR2 FQGNSA. The CDR3 totals 14 residues. This CDR3 reads CASNPGRGNQPQHF. For the CDR3, the DNA is TGTGCCAGCAACCCGGGGAGGGGCAATCAGCCCCAGCATTTT.

The table lists this clonotype with a few counts. The rearrangement uses TRBV7-3 and TRBJ2-6; D gene uncertain. CDR1 and CDR2 (germline): SGHTA, FQGTGA. Trimming took 0 bases from V and 4 from J, leaving 10 bases between them. The CDR3 totals 16 residues. The CDR3 region is CASSLTRLSGANVLTF. CDR3 nucleotide sequence: TGTGCCAGCAGCTTAACGAGGCTGAGCGGGGCCAACGTCCTGACTTTC.

Only a few counts were recorded for this clonotype. This chain uses TRBV20-1 with TRBJ2-5, with 7 bases fitting TRBD1. With 6 bases clipped from V and 0 bases from J, the junction kept 7 bases outside the gene matches. The CDR3 has 14 residues. From germline, CDR1 is DFQATT and CDR2 SNEGSKA (reference sequence). The CDR3 sequence is CSAPLTGHQETQYF. The CDR3 nucleotides are TGCAGTGCCCCCTTGACAGGGCACCAAGAGACCCAGTACTTC.